Listed here are 7 T cell receptor beta chains from one sample, sequenced in a study of blood T cell repertoires in COVID-19 (dated by TCRdb to 2018 to 2021). Library preparation employed the immunoSEQ multiplex PCR assay. TCRdb took this table from immuneACCESS and kept in-frame rearrangements with V and J called. Such tables lack part of the clones; where checked against another copy, unresolved V genes explain under half of the gap, and the rest is unexplained. The sample yields under 350,000 clones; roughly nine tenths were counted once. Roughly 4% of the sample lies in the top ten. The sequencing sample was made of peripheral blood. The receptors derive from a man between 18 and 29 years old with active or convalescent COVID-19.

This chain uses TRBV6-2 or TRBV6-3 with TRBJ2-5; tentatively, D is TRBD1 (7 bases). The CDR3 has 15 residues. Germline CDR1 reads MNHEY; CDR2 reads SVGEGT. Trimming cost V 2 bases and J 4 bases, with 14 bases left between them. The CDR3 DNA sequence: TGTGCCAGCAGTTACCCCCACAGGGGAGGAGAGACCCAGTACTTC. It codes for CASSYPHRGGETQYF.

This clone was picked up a small number of times. The chain recombines TRBV19 with TRBJ2-7; tentative D call: TRBD1 (6 bases). CDR1 and CDR2 (germline): LNHDA, SQIVND (reference sequence). The V and J ends lost 5 bases and 5 bases respectively, with 16 bases between them. The CDR3 has 14 amino acids. CDR3 bases: TGTGCCAGTAGTCTTAGACAGGTTTCGGACGAGCAGTACTTC. It codes for CASSLRQVSDEQYF. Supplemented by reference TRBV19 and TRBJ2-7, the full variable domain reads DGGITQSPKYLFRKEGQNVTLSCEQNLNHDAMYWYRQDPGQGLRLIYYSQIVNDFQKGDIAEGYSVSREKKESFPLTVTSAQKNPTAFYLCASSLRQVSDEQYFGPGTRLTVT.

V gene TRBV27 combines with J gene TRBJ1-4; D may be TRBD1 (6 bases). Germline V gene lookup returns CDR1 MNHEY and CDR2 SMNVEV (reference sequence). Deletions cut 2 bases from V and 7 bases from J, with 14 bases between. This CDR3 spans 15 amino acids. This CDR3 is CASSLLGQRSEKLFF. CDR3 DNA sequence: TGTGCCAGCAGTTTACTGGGACAACGGAGTGAAAAACTGTTTTTT.

This rearrangement joins TRBV12-3 or TRBV12-4 to TRBJ2-1, with D hard to call. The CDR3 extends over 13 amino acids. The V and J ends lost 2 bases and 5 bases respectively, with 7 bases between them. The DNA for the CDR3 is TGTGCCAGCAGTTTAACTATCCACAATGAGCAGTTCTTC. Amino acids: CASSLTIHNEQFF.

This clone appeared a single time. The rearrangement links TRBV19 to TRBJ1-4, with TRBD1 matching over 8 bases. The CDR3 extends over 13 amino acids. Per the germline V gene, CDR1 is LNHDA and CDR2 is SQIVND (reference sequence). Germline trimming cut 5 bases from V and 7 bases from J; bases unmatched to any gene: 3. This CDR3 is CASSGQGGEKLFF. In DNA form, the CDR3 reads TGTGCCAGTAGTGGACAGGGAGGTGAAAAACTGTTTTTT.

The chain is built from TRBV11-3 and TRBJ2-7; 10 nucleotides line up with TRBD1. The V segment lost 3 bases and the J segment 6 bases; nucleotides outside the gene matches: 5. The CDR3 extends over 14 amino acids. Germline V gives CDR1 SGHNT, CDR2 YENEEA. DNA of the CDR3: TGTGCCAGCAGCTTCTGGGACAGGGGTTTCGAGCAGTACTTC. It encodes CASSFWDRGFEQYF.

V is TRBV6-5 and J is TRBJ2-3; D may be TRBD2 (6 bases). The CDR3 is 15 residues long. Trimming left V 1 base short and J 1 base short, with 9 bases between. Germline values: CDR1 MNHEY, CDR2 SVGAGI. The CDR3 spells CASSYLADGTDTQYF. In DNA form, the CDR3 reads TGTGCCAGCAGTTACTTAGCGGACGGCACAGATACGCAGTATTTT.